The 5 T cell receptor beta chains reported below all come from one sample, sequenced in a study of blood T cell repertoires in COVID-19. The repertoire was sequenced with immunoSEQ multiplex PCR; TCRdb's copy has only in-frame clones and lacks some. The repertoire holds over 60,000 clones, with more than 80% as singletons. The source material was peripheral blood. These receptors were obtained from a woman aged 80 or over with active COVID-19.

CDR3 sequence reads: CAIRRLAGGTGSSYEQYF. DNA of the CDR3: TGTGCCATCCGGCGACTAGCGGGAGGGACCGGGTCTTCCTACGAGCAGTACTTC. V and J are TRBV10-3 and TRBJ2-7, with 14 positions matching TRBD2. There are 18 residues in the CDR3. CDR1 and CDR2 from the germline V gene are ENHRY and SYGVKD. V was clipped by 8 bases and J by 1 base; unmatched bases: 13.

The rearrangement uses TRBV5-6 and TRBJ2-7; 8 nucleotides agree with TRBD2. J gave up 13 bases and V 0 bases, and 9 bases lay outside the gene matches. There are 13 residues in the CDR3. Per the germline V gene, CDR1 is SGHDT and CDR2 is YYEEEE. The CDR3 region has the DNA TGTGCCAGCAGCTTGGGGGGCGGCGGGAGGATATACTTC. Translation gives CASSLGGGGRIYF.

The V and J genes are TRBV6-5 and TRBJ1-2; 7 nucleotides match TRBD1. V was pared by 7 bases and J by 2 bases, with 4 bases of the junction left unmatched. This CDR3 has 13 amino acids. Germline loops: CDR1 MNHEY, CDR2 SVGAGI. The CDR3 sequence: CASTRDSNYGYTF. The CDR3 coding sequence is TGTGCCAGCACCCGGGACAGCAACTATGGCTACACCTTC.

The chain joins TRBV7-8 to TRBJ2-1, with unresolved D. This CDR3 is 12 amino acids long. The V gene's germline CDR1 is SGHVS and CDR2 FQNEAQ. Trimming took 5 bases from V and 4 from J, leaving 6 bases between them. CDR3 loop: CASSPFYNEQFF. The CDR3 DNA reads TGTGCCAGCAGCCCTTTTTACAATGAGCAGTTCTTC. The variable domain in full, with the rest retrieved from reference TRBV7-8 and TRBJ2-1, is GAGVSQSPRYKVAKRGQDVALRCDPISGHVSLFWYQQALGQGPEFLTYFQNEAQLDKSGLPSDRFFAERPEGSVSTLKIQRTQQEDSAVYLCASSPFYNEQFFGPGTRLTVL.

V and J are TRBV29-1 and TRBJ2-7; 8 bases map to TRBD1. The CDR3 loop spans 12 amino acids. In germline, CDR1 is SQVTM, CDR2 ANQGSEA. Trimming removed 5 bases from V and 3 bases from J; junction bases left unmatched: 3. Written as DNA, the CDR3 is TGCAGCGTTAAGGACAGGGACTACGAGCAGTACTTC. This codes for CSVKDRDYEQYF.